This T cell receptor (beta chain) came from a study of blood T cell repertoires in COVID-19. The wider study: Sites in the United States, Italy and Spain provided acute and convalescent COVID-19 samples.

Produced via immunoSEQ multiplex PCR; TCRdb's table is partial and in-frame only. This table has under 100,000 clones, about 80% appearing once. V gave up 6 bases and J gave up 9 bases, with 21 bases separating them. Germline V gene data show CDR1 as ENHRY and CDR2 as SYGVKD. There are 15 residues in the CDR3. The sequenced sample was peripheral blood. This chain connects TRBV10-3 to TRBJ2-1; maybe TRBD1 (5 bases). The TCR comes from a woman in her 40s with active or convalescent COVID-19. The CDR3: CAISRVGVTSGEQFF. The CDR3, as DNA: TGTGCCATCAGCCGGGTAGGGGTGACTTCAGGTGAGCAGTTCTTC.